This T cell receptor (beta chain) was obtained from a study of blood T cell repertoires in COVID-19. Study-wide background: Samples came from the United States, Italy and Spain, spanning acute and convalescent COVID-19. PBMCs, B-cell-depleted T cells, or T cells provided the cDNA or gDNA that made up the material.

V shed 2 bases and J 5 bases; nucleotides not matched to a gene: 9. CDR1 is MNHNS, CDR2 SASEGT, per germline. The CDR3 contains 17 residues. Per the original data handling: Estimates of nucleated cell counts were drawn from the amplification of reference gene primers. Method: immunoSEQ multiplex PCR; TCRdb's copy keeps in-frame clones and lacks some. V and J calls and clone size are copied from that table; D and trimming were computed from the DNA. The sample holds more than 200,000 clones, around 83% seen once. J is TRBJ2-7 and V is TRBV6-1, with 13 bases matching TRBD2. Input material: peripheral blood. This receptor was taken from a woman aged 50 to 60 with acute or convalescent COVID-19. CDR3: CASSETWGTSGNDEQYF. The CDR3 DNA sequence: TGTGCCAGCAGTGAAACATGGGGGACTAGCGGGAACGACGAGCAGTACTTC.